This T cell receptor beta chain was recorded in a study of T cell responses to AZD1222 COVID-19 vaccine. As to this clone: Its antigen is currently unknown.

V trimming: 7 bases; J trimming: 6 bases; junction bases outside the gene matches: 4. This CDR3 has 12 residues. Germline V CDR1 and CDR2: MNHNY, SVGAGI (reference sequence). Pooling covered second doses at about 4 or about 12 weeks. The protocol was immunoSEQ multiplex PCR, while the TCRdb copy is restricted to in-frame clones and leaves out a portion. The sample contains 140,000 to 150,000 clones, approximately 90% of which appear only once. Findings and caveats of the study: Vaccine-associated CD4 TCRs ranged over spike, dominating at 160-218 and 743-854. Spike-specific TCR depth and breadth grew after two AZD1222 doses. Baseline seropositivity occurred in only six or seven AZD1222 recipients.

This chain uses TRBV6-6 with TRBJ2-3; 7 bases match TRBD2. Sequenced here: peripheral blood, sampled 28 days after the second AZD1222 dose. This TCR derives from an adult who received the AZD1222 COVID-19 vaccine. The CDR3 spells CASTPGGDTQYF. The CDR3, as DNA: TGTGCCAGCACTCCGGGGGGTGATACGCAGTATTTT.